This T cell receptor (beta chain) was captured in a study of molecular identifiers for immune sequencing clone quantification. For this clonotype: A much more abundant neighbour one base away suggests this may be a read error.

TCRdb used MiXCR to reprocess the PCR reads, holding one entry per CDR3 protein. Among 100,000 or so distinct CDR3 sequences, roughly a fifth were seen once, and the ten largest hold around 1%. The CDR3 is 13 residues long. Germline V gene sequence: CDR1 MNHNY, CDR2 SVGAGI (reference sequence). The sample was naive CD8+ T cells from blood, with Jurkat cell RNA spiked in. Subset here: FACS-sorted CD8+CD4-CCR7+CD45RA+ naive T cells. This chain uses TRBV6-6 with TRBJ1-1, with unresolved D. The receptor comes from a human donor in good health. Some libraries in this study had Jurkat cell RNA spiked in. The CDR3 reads CAGSYGVPTEAFF. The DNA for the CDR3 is TGTGCCGGCAGTTACGGGGTACCCACTGAAGCTTTCTTT.